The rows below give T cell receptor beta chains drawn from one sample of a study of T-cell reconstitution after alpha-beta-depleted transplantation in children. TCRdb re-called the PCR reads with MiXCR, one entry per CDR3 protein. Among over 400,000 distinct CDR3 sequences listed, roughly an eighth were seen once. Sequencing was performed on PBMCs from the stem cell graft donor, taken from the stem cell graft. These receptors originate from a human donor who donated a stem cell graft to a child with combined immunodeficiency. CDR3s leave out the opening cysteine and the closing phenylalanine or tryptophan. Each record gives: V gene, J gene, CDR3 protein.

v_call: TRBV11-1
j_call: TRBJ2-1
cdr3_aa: ASRDLGDGLAGYDEQF

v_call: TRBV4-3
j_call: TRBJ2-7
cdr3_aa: ASSQRWQAYEQY

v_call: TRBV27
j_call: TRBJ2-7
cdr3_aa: ASSLPGQGREQY

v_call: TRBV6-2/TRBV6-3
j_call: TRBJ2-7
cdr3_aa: ASSYQGYEQY

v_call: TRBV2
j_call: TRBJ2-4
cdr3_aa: ASSEREMIAKNIQY

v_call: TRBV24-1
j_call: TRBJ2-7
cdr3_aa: ATSARAKSEQY

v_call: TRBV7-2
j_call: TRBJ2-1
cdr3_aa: ASSLGPTGNEQF

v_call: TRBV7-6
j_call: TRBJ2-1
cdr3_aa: ASSSRQDYNEQF

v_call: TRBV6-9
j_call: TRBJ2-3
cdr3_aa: ASTNVRDLVGVMVDTQY

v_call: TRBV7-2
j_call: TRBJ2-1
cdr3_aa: ASSRAGPPTYNEQF

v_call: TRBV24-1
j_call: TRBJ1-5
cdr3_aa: ATSDLTGGEDGRPQH

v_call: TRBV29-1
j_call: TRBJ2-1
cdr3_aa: SVLRDEQQF

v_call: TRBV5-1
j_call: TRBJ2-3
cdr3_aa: ASSSHPIGLESTDTQY

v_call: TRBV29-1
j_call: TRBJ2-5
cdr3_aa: SVEGGSGVGETQY

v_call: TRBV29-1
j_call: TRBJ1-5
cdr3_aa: SVGGNSNQPQH

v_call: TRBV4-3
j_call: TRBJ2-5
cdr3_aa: ASSQGQGAQTQY

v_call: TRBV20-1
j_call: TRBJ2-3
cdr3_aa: SAREHPSDTQY

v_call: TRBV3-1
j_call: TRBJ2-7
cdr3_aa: ASSQDLLGTGNEQY

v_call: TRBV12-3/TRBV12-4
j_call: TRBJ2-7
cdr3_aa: ASSPRTGWGLYEQY

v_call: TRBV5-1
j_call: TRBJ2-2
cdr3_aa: ASSPIGQGFRGGELF

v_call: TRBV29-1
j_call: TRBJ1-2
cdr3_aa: SVARGNGYT

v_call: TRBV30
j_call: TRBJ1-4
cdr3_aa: ACDRGTNEKLF

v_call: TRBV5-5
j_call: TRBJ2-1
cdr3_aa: ASSLIAGVRYNEQF

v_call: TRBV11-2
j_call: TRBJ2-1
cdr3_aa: ASSISGTDVRSSYNEQF

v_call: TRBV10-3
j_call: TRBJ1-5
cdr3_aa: AISQGQGDNQPQH

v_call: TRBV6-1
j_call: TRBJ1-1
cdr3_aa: ASKDRGNTEAF

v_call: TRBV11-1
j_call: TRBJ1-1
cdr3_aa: ASSKAHRGMNTEAF

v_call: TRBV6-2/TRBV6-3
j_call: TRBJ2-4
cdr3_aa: ASSYYRSLAKNIQY

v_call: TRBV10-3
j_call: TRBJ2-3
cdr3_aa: AISASGTMTDTQY

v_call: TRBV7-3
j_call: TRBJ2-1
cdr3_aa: ASSRGLAGPYNEQF

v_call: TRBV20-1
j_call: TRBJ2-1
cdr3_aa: SASPATGWNEQF

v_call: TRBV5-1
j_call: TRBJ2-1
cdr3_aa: ASSLEDSLNEQF

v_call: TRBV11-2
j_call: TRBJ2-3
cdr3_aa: ASSFGSGLLTDTQY

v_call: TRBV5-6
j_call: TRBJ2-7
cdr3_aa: ASSLLRQGTYEQY

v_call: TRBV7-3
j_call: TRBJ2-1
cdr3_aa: ASSSQGGGSYNEQF

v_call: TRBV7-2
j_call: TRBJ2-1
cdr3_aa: ASSFSGSGYNEQF

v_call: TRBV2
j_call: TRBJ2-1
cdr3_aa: ASTQLAGGYNEQF

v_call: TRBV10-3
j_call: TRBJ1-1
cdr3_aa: AIRPGSGGTEAF

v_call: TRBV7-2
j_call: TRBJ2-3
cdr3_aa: ASSFASGSWTDTQY

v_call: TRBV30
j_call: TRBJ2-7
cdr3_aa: AWVSNVYEQY

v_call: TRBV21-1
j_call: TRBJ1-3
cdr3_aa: ADRTEGNTIY

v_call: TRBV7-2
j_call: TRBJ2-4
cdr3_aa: ASSLFGDIQY

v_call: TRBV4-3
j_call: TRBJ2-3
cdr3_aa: ASSQDTSGSFTDTQY

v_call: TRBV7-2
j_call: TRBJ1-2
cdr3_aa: ASSPAGHDLILNYGYT

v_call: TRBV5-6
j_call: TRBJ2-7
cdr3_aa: ASSFGGLSSYEQY

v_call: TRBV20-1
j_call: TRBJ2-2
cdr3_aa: SARRETNTGELF

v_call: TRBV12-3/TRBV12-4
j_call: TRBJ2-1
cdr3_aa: ASSLIRTNEQF

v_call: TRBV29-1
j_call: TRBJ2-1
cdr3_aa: SVGFTRGYNEQF

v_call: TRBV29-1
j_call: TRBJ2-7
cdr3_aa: SVPGQGYEQY

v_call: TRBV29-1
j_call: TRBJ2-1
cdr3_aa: SVSPWDVYNEQF